This T cell receptor beta chain was observed in a study of CD8 T cells in Susac syndrome. Reverse transcription of about 0.45 to 1 ug RNA used random hexamers. Each CDR3 protein is one row after TCRdb ran MiXCR on the immunoSEQ multiplex PCR reads. The sample has about 300,000 distinct CDR3 sequences, 70% to 90% seen once. Unmatched junction bases numbered 11, after V lost 5 bases and J lost 7 bases. The CDR3 totals 13 residues. Germline values: CDR1 DFQATT, CDR2 SNEGSKA (reference sequence). Material: CD8+ T cells from PBMCs. The chain carries TRBV20-1 and TRBJ2-7; 7 bases are a match to TRBD2. The source of this sequence is a human donor with multiple sclerosis. CDR3 bases: TGCAGTGCTCTTCGGGAGGCCCCGGGGGAGCAGTACTTC. Translation: CSALREAPGEQYF.